The rows below give T cell receptor beta chains drawn from one sample of a study of blood T cell repertoires in COVID-19. The table came from immunoSEQ multiplex PCR; TCRdb's copy has only in-frame clones and leaves some out. This sample yields fewer than 250,000 clones, of which around four fifths are seen a single time; approximately 2.6% belongs to the top ten. Sequencing was done on a sample of peripheral blood. The receptor source for this set is a woman in her 70s with active or convalescent COVID-19. Each CDR3 is given with its conserved first and last residue. The D gene is left open where the match is weak. Clone size is not always given. Where it is, it says once, few, many or a class for expanded clones.

CDR3: CASSRGGSGGYTF
DNA: TGTGCCAGCAGCCGCGGGGGGTCCGGTGGCTACACCTTC
length: 13
J: TRBJ1-2
size: NA
D: NA
V: TRBV5-6

CDR3: CASSQDISRGNYGYTF
DNA: TGCGCCAGCAGCCAAGATATATCGAGAGGCAACTATGGCTACACCTTC
length: 16
J: TRBJ1-2
size: NA
D: NA
V: TRBV4-3

CDR3: CASSASLAGTNNEQFF
DNA: TGCGCCAGCAGCGCCTCCCTAGCGGGGACCAACAATGAGCAGTTCTTC
length: 16
J: TRBJ2-1
size: NA
D: TRBD2
V: TRBV5-1

CDR3: CAISDYSYGYTF
DNA: TGTGCCATCAGTGACTACAGCTATGGCTACACCTTC
length: 12
J: TRBJ1-2
size: NA
D: NA
V: TRBV10-3

CDR3: CASKSLTSTDTQYF
DNA: TGTGCCAGCAAATCCTTGACTAGCACAGATACGCAGTATTTT
length: 14
J: TRBJ2-3
size: NA
D: NA
V: TRBV6-5

CDR3: CAWSRLAGGVDEQFF
DNA: TGTGCCTGGAGCCGACTAGCGGGAGGGGTGGATGAGCAGTTCTTC
length: 15
J: TRBJ2-1
size: NA
D: TRBD2
V: TRBV30

CDR3: CASSFRDRDYTDTQYF
DNA: TGTGCCAGCAGCTTCCGGGACAGGGATTACACAGATACGCAGTATTTT
length: 16
J: TRBJ2-3
size: NA
D: TRBD1
V: TRBV7-9

CDR3: CASSARGGEANEQYF
DNA: TGTGCCAGCAGTGCCCGAGGCGGGGAGGCGAACGAGCAGTACTTC
length: 15
J: TRBJ2-7
size: NA
D: NA
V: TRBV7-9

CDR3: CASSLGAYNYGYTF
DNA: TGTGCCAGCAGTTTAGGAGCGTATAACTATGGCTACACCTTC
length: 14
J: TRBJ1-2
size: NA
D: NA
V: TRBV28

CDR3: CASSPPGQGKHEQYF
DNA: TGTGCCAGCAGCCCCCCGGGACAGGGGAAGCACGAGCAGTACTTC
length: 15
J: TRBJ2-7
size: NA
D: TRBD1
V: TRBV6-2/TRBV6-3

CDR3: CASSTPGTGEGYTF
DNA: TGTGCCAGCAGTACCCCCGGGACAGGGGAAGGCTACACCTTC
length: 14
J: TRBJ1-2
size: NA
D: TRBD1
V: TRBV5-6

CDR3: CASARDSTEAFF
DNA: TGTGCTAGTGCCCGGGACAGCACTGAAGCTTTCTTT
length: 12
J: TRBJ1-1
size: NA
D: TRBD1
V: TRBV12-5

CDR3: CASKRDRWDTQYF
DNA: TGTGCCAGCAAGCGGGACCGATGGGATACGCAGTATTTT
length: 13
J: TRBJ2-3
size: NA
D: TRBD2
V: TRBV6-6

CDR3: CASSQVLAGVSTYEQYF
DNA: TGTGCCAGCAGCCAAGTACTAGCGGGAGTGTCTACCTACGAGCAGTACTTC
length: 17
J: TRBJ2-7
size: NA
D: TRBD2
V: TRBV3-1/TRBV3-2

CDR3: CASSSMGQAADTQYF
DNA: TGTGCCAGCAGCTCAATGGGACAGGCGGCAGATACGCAGTATTTT
length: 15
J: TRBJ2-3
size: once
D: TRBD1
V: TRBV7-2

CDR3: CASTPLTGGNYGYTF
DNA: TGTGCCAGCACCCCACTGACAGGGGGGAACTATGGCTACACCTTC
length: 15
J: TRBJ1-2
size: NA
D: TRBD1
V: TRBV7-2

CDR3: CSVGGSGELFF
DNA: TGCAGCGTAGGGGGATCCGGGGAGCTGTTTTTT
length: 11
J: TRBJ2-2
size: NA
D: NA
V: TRBV29-1

CDR3: CASSSQGTGNTIYF
DNA: TGTGCCAGCAGCTCACAGGGGACTGGAAACACCATATATTTT
length: 14
J: TRBJ1-3
size: NA
D: TRBD1
V: TRBV7-2

CDR3: CASKGQGNNEQFF
DNA: TGTGCCAGCAAGGGACAGGGTAACAATGAGCAGTTCTTC
length: 13
J: TRBJ2-1
size: NA
D: TRBD1
V: TRBV7-6

CDR3: CATSDEMNTEAFF
DNA: TGTGCCACCAGTGACGAGATGAACACTGAAGCTTTCTTT
length: 13
J: TRBJ1-1
size: few
D: NA
V: TRBV24-1

CDR3: CASSRYRDRAYTGELFF
DNA: TGTGCCAGCAGCCGTTACCGGGACAGGGCCTACACCGGGGAGCTGTTTTTT
length: 17
J: TRBJ2-2
size: NA
D: TRBD1
V: TRBV3-1/TRBV3-2

CDR3: CASSVGAGYTF
DNA: TGTGCCAGCAGTGTTGGGGCTGGCTACACCTTC
length: 11
J: TRBJ1-2
size: NA
D: NA
V: TRBV25-1

CDR3: CASSALNTDTQYF
DNA: TGTGCCAGCAGCGCGTTAAACACAGATACGCAGTATTTT
length: 13
J: TRBJ2-3
size: NA
D: NA
V: TRBV9

CDR3: CASSSGIHTYEQYF
DNA: TGTGCCAGCAGCTCAGGGATACACACCTACGAGCAGTACTTC
length: 14
J: TRBJ2-7
size: NA
D: NA
V: TRBV5-5

CDR3: CASSRRLAGDHNEQFF
DNA: TGTGCCAGCAGCCGCAGACTAGCGGGAGACCACAATGAGCAGTTCTTC
length: 16
J: TRBJ2-1
size: NA
D: TRBD2
V: TRBV3-1/TRBV3-2

CDR3: CATSREWGQTYEQYF
DNA: TGTGCCACCAGCAGAGAATGGGGACAGACGTACGAGCAGTACTTC
length: 15
J: TRBJ2-7
size: NA
D: TRBD1
V: TRBV15

CDR3: CSVDGGFLSTDTQYF
DNA: TGCAGCGTTGATGGCGGTTTTCTTAGCACAGATACGCAGTATTTT
length: 15
J: TRBJ2-3
size: NA
D: NA
V: TRBV29-1

CDR3: CASSIEGAYEQYF
DNA: TGTGCCAGTAGTATTGAGGGGGCCTACGAGCAGTACTTC
length: 13
J: TRBJ2-7
size: NA
D: NA
V: TRBV19

CDR3: CASSLAGTRAPGQYF
DNA: TGCGCCAGCAGCTTGGCCGGGACAAGGGCACCGGGACAGTACTTC
length: 15
J: TRBJ2-7
size: NA
D: NA
V: TRBV5-1